This TCR beta chain emerged from a study of blood T cell repertoires in COVID-19. Turning to the study itself: Donors in the United States, Italy and Spain gave samples during acute or convalescent COVID-19. T cells, B-cell-depleted T cells, or PBMCs provided the cDNA or gDNA that served as material.

The CDR3 totals 14 residues. The germline V gene encodes CDR1 MGHDK and CDR2 SYGVNS. V lost 0 bases and J 6 bases, leaving 8 bases between the germline ends. As originally analysed: Estimated nucleated cell counts came from reference gene primer amplification. Only in-frame clones appear in the TCRdb table, and some are missing; sequencing was by immunoSEQ multiplex PCR. That table is the source of V, J and clone size, and D and trimming were worked out from the DNA. The table shows 50,000 to 65,000 clones, with around 83% occurring only once. The sequence was collected from a human donor in a cohort sampled during active COVID-19. Sequencing used peripheral blood. The chain carries TRBV25-1 and TRBJ1-4; D gene unclear. CDR3 in DNA: TGTGCCAGCAGTGAATACGGTGAGGATGAAAAACTGTTTTTT. Translated: CASSEYGEDEKLFF. The entire variable domain, with the rest obtained from reference TRBV25-1 and TRBJ1-4, is as follows: EADIYQTPRYLVIGTGKKITLECSQTMGHDKMYWYQQDPGMELHLIHYSYGVNSTEKGDLSSESTVSRIRTEHFPLTLESARPSHTSQYLCASSEYGEDEKLFFGSGTQLSVL.